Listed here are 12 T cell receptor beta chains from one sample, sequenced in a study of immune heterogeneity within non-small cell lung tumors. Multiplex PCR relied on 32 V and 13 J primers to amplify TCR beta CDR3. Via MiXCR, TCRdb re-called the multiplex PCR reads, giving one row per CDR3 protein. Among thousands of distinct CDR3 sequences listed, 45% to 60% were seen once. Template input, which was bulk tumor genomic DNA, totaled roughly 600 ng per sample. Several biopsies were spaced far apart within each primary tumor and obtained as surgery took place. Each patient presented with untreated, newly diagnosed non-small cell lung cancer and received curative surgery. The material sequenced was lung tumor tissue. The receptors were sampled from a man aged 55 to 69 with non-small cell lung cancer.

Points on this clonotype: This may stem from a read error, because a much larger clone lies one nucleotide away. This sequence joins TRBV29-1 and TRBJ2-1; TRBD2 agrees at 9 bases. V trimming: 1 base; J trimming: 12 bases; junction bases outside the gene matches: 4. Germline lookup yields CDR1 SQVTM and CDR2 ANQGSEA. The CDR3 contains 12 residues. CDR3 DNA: TGCAGCGTTGAAGGCGGGGGGGATAGGCAGTTCTTC. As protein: CSVEGGGDRQFF.

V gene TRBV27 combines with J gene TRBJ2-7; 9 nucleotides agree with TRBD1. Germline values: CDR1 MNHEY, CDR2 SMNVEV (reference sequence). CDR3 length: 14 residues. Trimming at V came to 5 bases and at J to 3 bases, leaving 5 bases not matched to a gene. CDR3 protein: CASSRGQGRYEQYF. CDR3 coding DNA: TGTGCCAGCAGTCGCGGACAGGGGCGCTACGAGCAGTACTTC.

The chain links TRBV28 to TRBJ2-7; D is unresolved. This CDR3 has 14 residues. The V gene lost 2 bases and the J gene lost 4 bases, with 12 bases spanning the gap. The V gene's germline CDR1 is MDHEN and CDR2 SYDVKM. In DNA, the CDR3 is TGTGCCAGCAGTTTACCCTATCCAGTTTACGAGCAGTACTTC. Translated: CASSLPYPVYEQYF.

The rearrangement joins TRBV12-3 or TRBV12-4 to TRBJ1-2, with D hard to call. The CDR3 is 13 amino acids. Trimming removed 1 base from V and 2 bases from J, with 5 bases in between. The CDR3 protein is CASSLGRNYGYTF. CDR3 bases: TGTGCCAGCAGTTTAGGGCGGAACTATGGCTACACCTTC.

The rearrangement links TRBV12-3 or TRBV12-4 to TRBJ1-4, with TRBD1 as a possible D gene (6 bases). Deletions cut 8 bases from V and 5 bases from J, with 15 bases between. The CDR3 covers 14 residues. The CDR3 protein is CASLRTAKNEKLFF. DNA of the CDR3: TGTGCCAGCCTTAGGACAGCTAAAAATGAAAAACTGTTTTTT.

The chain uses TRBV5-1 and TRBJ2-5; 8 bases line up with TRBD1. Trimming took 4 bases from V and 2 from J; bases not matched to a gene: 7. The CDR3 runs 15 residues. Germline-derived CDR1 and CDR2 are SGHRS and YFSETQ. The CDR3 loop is CASSAGQGGQETQYF. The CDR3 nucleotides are TGCGCCAGCAGCGCCGGACAGGGCGGACAAGAGACCCAGTACTTC.

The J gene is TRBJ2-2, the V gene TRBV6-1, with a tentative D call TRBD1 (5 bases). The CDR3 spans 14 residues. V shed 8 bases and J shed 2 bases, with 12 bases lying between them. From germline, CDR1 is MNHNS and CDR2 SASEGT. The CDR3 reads CASRTGRNTGELFF. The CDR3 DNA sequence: TGTGCCAGCCGAACAGGTCGTAACACCGGGGAGCTGTTTTTT.

The chain's CDR3 is CAWRVGANSYNSPLHF. The CDR3 DNA reads TGTGCCTGGAGGGTTGGGGCTAACTCCTATAATTCACCCCTCCACTTT. The rearrangement joins TRBV30 to TRBJ1-6, with a tentative D call TRBD1 (5 bases). The ends were cut back, 3 bases at V and 0 bases at J, with 12 bases in the middle. This CDR3 is built from 16 residues. In germline, CDR1 is GTSNPN, CDR2 SVGIG (reference sequence).

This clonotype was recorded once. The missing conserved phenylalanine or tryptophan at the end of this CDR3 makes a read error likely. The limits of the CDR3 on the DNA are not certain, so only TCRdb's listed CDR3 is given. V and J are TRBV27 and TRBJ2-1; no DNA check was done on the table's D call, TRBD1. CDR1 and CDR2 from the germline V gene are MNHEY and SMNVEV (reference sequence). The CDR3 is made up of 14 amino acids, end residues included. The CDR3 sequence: CASSWGAYYNEEFI.

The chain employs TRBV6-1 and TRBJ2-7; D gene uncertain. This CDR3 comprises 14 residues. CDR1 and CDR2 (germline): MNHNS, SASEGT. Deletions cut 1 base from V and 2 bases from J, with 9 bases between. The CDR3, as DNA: TGTGCCAGCAGTGAAGAAGGGCCCACCTACGAGCAGTACTTC. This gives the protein CASSEEGPTYEQYF.

The CDR3 region is CASSRLGLAGGGWNEQFF. The CDR3 DNA is TGTGCCAGCAGTAGACTCGGACTAGCGGGAGGGGGGTGGAATGAGCAGTTCTTC. V is TRBV12-3 or TRBV12-4 and J is TRBJ2-1; TRBD2 agrees at 15 bases. The CDR3 loop spans 18 amino acids. V lost 5 bases and J lost 7; bases outside the gene matches: 12.

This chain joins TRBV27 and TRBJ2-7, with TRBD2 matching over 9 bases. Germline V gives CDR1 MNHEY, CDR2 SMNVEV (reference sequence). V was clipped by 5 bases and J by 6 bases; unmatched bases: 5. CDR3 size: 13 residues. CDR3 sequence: CASSLGLASEQYF. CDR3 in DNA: TGTGCCAGCAGTCTTGGACTAGCGAGCGAGCAGTACTTC.